This T cell receptor beta chain was observed in a study of siplizumab effects on memory and regulatory T cells. Comments on this clone: Its matching antigen is unknown.

Each sample yielded roughly 100,000 assayed TCR templates. Assay: immunoSEQ multiplex PCR; the TCRdb copy retains only in-frame clones and omits some. The table lists some 100,000 clones, about nine tenths of them singletons. Study-level findings and limits: Few alloreactive clones mapped to unstimulated subsets. Contribution to the alloresponse seemed major for naive T cells, which also seemed more diverse than memory cells.

Trimming took 3 bases from V and 1 from J; bases not matched to a gene: 7. There are 16 residues in the CDR3. Looked up from germline, CDR1 is SGHNT and CDR2 is YYREEE (reference sequence). The sequenced material came from CD4+ T cells sorted from blood. The chain links TRBV5-4 to TRBJ1-3, with TRBD1 matching 7 bases. The sequence was collected from a human donor in good health. Some clones in this sample may be carry-over from other donors' samples. The CDR3 is CASSSRTQGSGNTIYF. For the CDR3, the DNA is TGTGCCAGCAGCTCACGCACACAGGGGTCTGGAAACACCATATATTTT.